These 20 T cell receptor beta chains were all obtained from the same sample, sequenced in a study of blood T cell repertoires in COVID-19. The table came from immunoSEQ multiplex PCR; TCRdb's copy has only in-frame clones and leaves some out. Of 60,000 to 85,000 clones listed, about 80% are singletons. The specimen sequenced was peripheral blood. Source of these receptors: a man aged 65 to 85 who had recovered from COVID-19.

The chain employs TRBV6-5 and TRBJ2-6; D not certain. The germline V gene has CDR1 MNHEY and CDR2 SVGAGI. Trimming removed 1 base from V and 4 bases from J, with 11 bases in between. The CDR3 runs 16 residues. The CDR3 sequence is CASSYLETSGANVLTF. CDR3 nucleotide sequence: TGTGCCAGCAGTTACTTGGAGACCTCCGGGGCCAACGTCCTGACTTTC.

This clone was seen more than once but under ten times. V usage is TRBV27 and J usage is TRBJ1-6; possible D gene TRBD1, 5 bases. Germline lookup yields CDR1 MNHEY and CDR2 SMNVEV (reference sequence). CDR3 length: 16 residues. With 3 bases removed from V and 6 bases from J, the gap between germline ends came to 15 bases. The CDR3 DNA follows: TGTGCCAGCAGTTTCCAGACCTCAGGGTTTAATTCACCCCTCCACTTT. Encoded protein: CASSFQTSGFNSPLHF.

The chain joins TRBV6-2 or TRBV6-3 to TRBJ2-2; 7 nucleotides line up with TRBD2. The CDR3 runs 14 residues. Looked up from germline, CDR1 is MNHEY and CDR2 is SVGEGT. V lost 3 bases to trimming and J lost 5 bases; unmatched junction nucleotides: 3. In nucleotides, the CDR3 is TGTGCCAGCAGTTATATGCGGGGGACCGGGGAGCTGTTTTTT. It specifies CASSYMRGTGELFF.

The CDR3 bases are TGTGCCAGTAGTATGTACAAAGACCCGGGGACTGAAGCTTTCTTT. It specifies CASSMYKDPGTEAFF. The J gene is TRBJ1-1, the V gene TRBV19; D remains ambiguous. The CDR3 has 15 residues. Trimming took off 3 bases at V and 5 bases at J, with 16 bases between the two ends. Germline CDR1 and CDR2: LNHDA and SQIVND (reference sequence).

This rearrangement joins TRBV3-1 (or the pseudogene TRBV3-2) to TRBJ1-2; 9 nucleotides match TRBD1. Per germline, CDR1 LGHDT and CDR2 YNNKEL (reference sequence). Trimming at V came to 4 bases and at J to 6 bases, leaving 6 bases not matched to a gene. The CDR3 contains 14 residues. In DNA, the CDR3 is TGTGCCAGCAGCCCCCGGACAGGGGCGAATGGCTACACCTTC. Amino acids: CASSPRTGANGYTF.

This clone appeared once. The rearrangement joins TRBV6-1 to TRBJ1-4; 10 positions match TRBD1. V lost 0 bases and J lost 3; bases outside the gene matches: 4. This CDR3 comprises 17 residues. The germline V gene has CDR1 MNHNS and CDR2 SASEGT. CDR3 region: CASSEATDRGANEKLFF. The CDR3 coding sequence is TGTGCCAGCAGTGAAGCGACGGACAGGGGGGCTAATGAAAAACTGTTTTTT.

V and J are TRBV6-5 and TRBJ1-4, with 8 bases that match TRBD1. This CDR3 has 15 residues. CDR1 MNHEY and CDR2 SVGAGI come from the germline V gene. J lost 8 bases, V lost 7 bases, and 12 bases had no gene match. CDR3 sequence (DNA): TGTGCCAGCACCCAAGACGGACAGGGTGGCGAAAAACTGTTTTTT. Residues: CASTQDGQGGEKLFF.

This chain connects TRBV7-9 to TRBJ2-2; 7 bases line up with TRBD1. Germline assignment: CDR1 SEHNR and CDR2 FQNEAQ (reference sequence). This CDR3 is 13 amino acids long. Germline trimming cut 5 bases from V and 6 bases from J; bases unmatched to any gene: 3. For the CDR3, the DNA is TGTGCCAGCAGCGCTCAGGGGGCCGGGGAGCTGTTTTTT. Its translation: CASSAQGAGELFF.

This chain links TRBV6-4 with TRBJ2-1; perhaps TRBD2 as D (6 bases). The CDR3 covers 15 residues. Deletions cut 6 bases from V and 6 bases from J, with 18 bases between. Germline-derived CDR1 and CDR2 are MRHNA and SNTAGT. CDR3 bases: TGTGCCAGCAGCCCAACGGGAGTCTTTCTCAATGAGCAGTTCTTC. It is translated as CASSPTGVFLNEQFF.

V gene TRBV18 combines with J gene TRBJ2-1, with TRBD2 matching 13 bases. The CDR3 loop spans 15 amino acids. J was trimmed by 6 bases and V by 3 bases; bases with no gene match: 2. CDR1 and CDR2 from the germline V gene are KGHSH and LQKENI. The CDR3 is CASSPGTSGVNEQFF. The CDR3 DNA reads as TGTGCCAGCTCACCTGGGACTAGCGGGGTCAATGAGCAGTTCTTC.

The J gene is TRBJ2-5, the V gene TRBV6-6, with a tentative D call TRBD2 (5 bases). The CDR3 extends over 13 amino acids. Germline V gives CDR1 MNHNY, CDR2 SVGAGI (reference sequence). V was clipped by 7 bases and J by 5 bases, with 14 bases between them. The CDR3, as DNA: TGTGCCAGCAACCGTGGTGGGGAGGAGACCCAGTACTTC. Protein product: CASNRGGEETQYF.

The chain is built from TRBV29-1 and TRBJ1-1, with D unresolved. Trimming removed 4 bases from V and 0 bases from J, with 18 bases in between. This CDR3 is 16 amino acids long. Germline V lookup: CDR1 SQVTM, CDR2 ANQGSEA. CDR3 loop: CSVGPERSEMNTEAFF. The CDR3 DNA is TGCAGCGTTGGGCCAGAGCGTTCGGAGATGAACACTGAAGCTTTCTTT. The full variable domain, in which reference TRBV29-1 and TRBJ1-1 provide the parts outside the CDR3, is SAVISQKPSRDICQRGTSLTIQCQVDSQVTMMFWYRQQPGQSLTLIATANQGSEATYESGFVIDKFPISRPNLTFSTLTVSNMSPEDSSIYLCSVGPERSEMNTEAFFGQGTRLTVV.

The chain employs TRBV9 and TRBJ2-5; 10 bases match TRBD2. There are 15 residues in the CDR3. The germline CDR1 and CDR2 sequences are SGDLS and YYNGEE. The junction had 2 bases not matched to a gene; V was cut back by 0 bases and J by 3 bases. The CDR3 DNA follows: TGTGCCAGCAGCGTAGCCGGACTAGCGGAAGAGACCCAGTACTTC. It codes for CASSVAGLAEETQYF.

The chain has TRBV7-8 and TRBJ2-5, with 10 bases fitting TRBD2. The V gene's germline CDR1 is SGHVS and CDR2 FQNEAQ. CDR3 size: 14 residues. With V trimmed by 2 bases and J by 8 bases, 5 bases remained unmatched. The CDR3 protein is CASSLRASGRTQYF. The CDR3 DNA reads TGTGCCAGCAGCTTAAGGGCTAGCGGGAGAACCCAGTACTTC.

The chain is built from TRBV21-1 and TRBJ2-3; the DNA was not used to check the table's D call, TRBD2. TRBV21-1 is tagged as a pseudogene. The CDR3 is 15 residues long. The CDR3 region is CASTLGAGGSDTQYF. The CDR3 nucleotides are TGTGCCAGCACCCTAGGGGCGGGGGGCTCCGATACGCAGTATTTT.

This chain links TRBV5-1 with TRBJ1-6, with D possibly being TRBD1 (6 bases). V lost 6 bases, J lost 8 bases, and 15 bases lay in between. The CDR3 extends over 14 amino acids. Germline V CDR1 and CDR2: SGHRS, YFSETQ. The chain's CDR3 is CASTRGWGDSPLHF. In nucleotides, the CDR3 is TGCGCCAGCACCAGGGGCTGGGGTGATTCACCCCTCCACTTT.

The CDR3 here is CASSELGGTYQETQYF. The CDR3 coding sequence is TGTGCCAGCAGTGAATTGGGCGGGACGTACCAAGAGACCCAGTACTTC. V and J are TRBV2 and TRBJ2-5, with a weak D call TRBD2 (6 bases). The CDR3 consists of 16 residues. In germline, CDR1 is SNHLY, CDR2 FYNNEI. V was cut by 2 bases and J by 0 bases, with 13 bases left in between.

The chain recombines TRBV4-1 with TRBJ2-5, with TRBD2 identical over 9 bases. With 1 base clipped from V and 1 base from J, the junction kept 7 bases outside the gene matches. The CDR3 extends over 17 amino acids. Germline values: CDR1 MGHRA, CDR2 YSYEKL. The CDR3 reads CASSQVFSGGAQETQYF. CDR3 sequence (DNA): TGCGCCAGCAGCCAAGTTTTTAGCGGGGGAGCCCAAGAGACCCAGTACTTC.

V and J are TRBV19 and TRBJ2-2, with D unresolved. Trimming removed 5 bases at V and 5 bases at J, with 6 bases between. CDR1 is LNHDA and CDR2 is SQIVND in the germline V gene (reference sequence). The CDR3 is made up of 12 amino acids. CDR3 residues: CASSLGTGELFF. CDR3 bases: TGTGCCAGTAGTCTCGGGACCGGGGAGCTGTTTTTT.

The rearrangement uses TRBV7-2 and TRBJ1-5, with D hard to call. V dropped 3 bases and J dropped 6 bases, with 9 bases sitting between them. This CDR3 has 13 residues. Germline V gives CDR1 SGHTA, CDR2 FQGNSA. DNA of the CDR3: TGTGCCAGCAGCTTCCCGGGGATTCAGCCCCAGCATTTT. Its translation: CASSFPGIQPQHF.